Reported below is one T cell receptor beta chain. What it binds is not known. This specimen belongs to a study of CD4 T cells in relation to SARS-CoV-2 and coronaviruses. Study-wide background: After 10 to 11 days of antigen culture, PBMC TCR beta CDR3s were sequenced. Negative control cultures got HIV-1 Nef peptides or no peptide.

The CDR3 has 18 amino acids. CDR1 is LGHDT and CDR2 is YNNKEL in the germline V gene (reference sequence). The V and J ends lost 2 bases and 4 bases, in that order; junction bases with no gene match: 14. General study points: In approximately 71% of donors, memory CD4+ clonotypes crossrecognized SARS-CoV-2 and at least one common cold coronavirus spike.

CD4+ T cells from unexposed donors were obtained before the COVID-19 pandemic (2011-2018). The cells were cultured for over eight days before CD4+ T cells were isolated. Unexposed-donor CD4+ T cells were probed with SARS-CoV-2 S/N and four cold-coronavirus spikes, cells permitting. TCRdb's table, derived via immunoSEQ multiplex PCR, lists solely in-frame clones and lacks some. The repertoire holds roughly 24,000 clones, under 80% seen once, with around 12% in the top ten. The specimen was CD4+ T cells from PBMCs, cultured in vitro. This clonotype originated in a human donor in good health. V and J are TRBV3-1 (or the pseudogene TRBV3-2) and TRBJ1-2; 9 nucleotides match TRBD1. In DNA, the CDR3 is TGTGCCAGCAGCCAAATGATCGGGACAGGGAGTTTTAGCTATGGCTACACCTTC. Its translation: CASSQMIGTGSFSYGYTF.